The next 17 T cell receptor beta chains were all read from a single sample in a study of OX40 agonist ivuxolimab in advanced cancers. Receptor libraries were prepared by the immunoSEQ multiplex PCR assay. TCRdb limited this immuneACCESS table to in-frame rearrangements with V and J called. A share of clones is missing; checked studies link under half to unresolved V genes, and the rest is unexplained. Recorded for this sample are approximately 84,000 clones; 84% of them occurred a single time. The ten largest make up under 3.5% of the sample. Sequenced here: CD4+ or CD8+ T cells sorted from blood, sampled in a trial of the OX40 agonist ivuxolimab. The receptors stem from an adult with an advanced solid tumor such as melanoma, head and neck, liver or kidney cancer.

The chain joins TRBV7-2 to TRBJ2-1, with unresolved D. Trimming took 2 bases from V and 5 from J, leaving 16 bases between them. From germline, CDR1 is SGHTA and CDR2 FQGNSA. The CDR3 contains 16 residues. The CDR3 DNA reads TGTGCCAGCAGCTTACAGGTGGGGAATGTGAACAATGAGCAGTTCTTC. Its protein product is CASSLQVGNVNNEQFF.

This chain links TRBV28 with TRBJ2-1, with a weak D call TRBD1 (5 bases). CDR3 length: 11 residues. Germline-derived CDR1 and CDR2 are MDHEN and SYDVKM. V was pared by 5 bases and J by 10 bases, with 9 bases between. The CDR3 here is CASSPRTEQFF. In DNA, the CDR3 is TGTGCCAGCAGTCCCAGGACAGAGCAGTTCTTC.

CDR3 DNA: TGTGCCAGCAGCAAAGGACAGGGTTTCACCTATAATTCACCCCTCCACTTT. Translated: CASSKGQGFTYNSPLHF. This chain connects TRBV7-2 to TRBJ1-6, with 8 bases that match TRBD1. CDR3 length equals 17 residues. Unmatched junction bases numbered 8, after V lost 5 bases and J lost 2 bases. CDR1 is SGHTA and CDR2 is FQGNSA in the germline V gene.

This clone has just one count. The chain couples TRBV19 to TRBJ2-7, with D hard to call. The germline gives CDR1 LNHDA, CDR2 SQIVND (reference sequence). CDR3 length: 13 amino acids. Trimming removed 1 base at V and 2 bases at J, with 6 bases between. The DNA of the CDR3 is TGTGCCAGTAGTATAGGGTCCGCCTACGAGCAGTACTTC. Translation gives CASSIGSAYEQYF. The full variable domain, with the rest looked up from reference TRBV19 and TRBJ2-7, is DGGITQSPKYLFRKEGQNVTLSCEQNLNHDAMYWYRQDPGQGLRLIYYSQIVNDFQKGDIAEGYSVSREKKESFPLTVTSAQKNPTAFYLCASSIGSAYEQYFGPGTRLTVT.

This chain links TRBV19 with TRBJ1-1; D unclear. Germline CDR1 is LNHDA and CDR2 is SQIVND (reference sequence). The CDR3 has 15 residues. With 3 bases removed from V and 5 bases from J, the gap between germline ends came to 16 bases. The CDR3: CASSINSPKGTEAFF. The CDR3 bases are TGTGCCAGTAGTATTAACTCCCCCAAGGGAACTGAAGCTTTCTTT. The whole variable domain, remainder taken from reference TRBV19 and TRBJ1-1, is DGGITQSPKYLFRKEGQNVTLSCEQNLNHDAMYWYRQDPGQGLRLIYYSQIVNDFQKGDIAEGYSVSREKKESFPLTVTSAQKNPTAFYLCASSINSPKGTEAFFGQGTRLTVV.

This chain joins TRBV28 and TRBJ2-7; 8 bases are shared with TRBD1. J lost 1 base, V lost 3 bases, and 2 bases had no gene match. CDR1 is MDHEN, CDR2 SYDVKM, per germline. The CDR3 extends over 14 amino acids. This CDR3 is CASSFGQGSYEQYV. The CDR3 nucleotides read TGTGCCAGCAGTTTCGGACAGGGTTCCTACGAGCAGTACGTC.

The chain links TRBV15 to TRBJ2-1; TRBD2 agrees at 7 bases. V gave up 3 bases and J gave up 3 bases; unmatched junction bases: 5. The V gene's germline CDR1 is LNHNV and CDR2 YYDKDF (reference sequence). The CDR3 sequence is 15 residues long. CDR3 in amino acids: CATSSWGGNYNEQFF. In DNA form, the CDR3 reads TGTGCCACCAGCAGTTGGGGGGGGAACTACAATGAGCAGTTCTTC. Filled out from reference TRBV15 and TRBJ2-1, the complete variable domain reads DAMVIQNPRYQVTQFGKPVTLSCSQTLNHNVMYWYQQKSSQAPKLLFHYYDKDFNNEADTPDNFQSRRPNTSFCFLDIRSPGLGDTAMYLCATSSWGGNYNEQFFGPGTRLTVL.

The chain links TRBV18 to TRBJ2-6; D unresolved. V was pared by 3 bases and J by 3 bases, with 0 bases between. Germline V gene lookup returns CDR1 KGHSH and CDR2 LQKENI. This CDR3 spans 12 amino acids. The CDR3 loop is CASSPGANVLTF. The CDR3, as DNA: TGTGCCAGCTCACCTGGGGCCAACGTCCTGACTTTC.

The genes are TRBV4-2 and TRBJ2-3; 8 bases fit TRBD2. This CDR3 has 19 amino acids. Per germline, CDR1 LGHNA and CDR2 YNFKEQ. V lost 0 bases and J lost 4; bases outside the gene matches: 15. This CDR3 is CASSQEPSGGLKSADTQYF. The CDR3 bases are TGTGCCAGCAGCCAAGAGCCCAGCGGGGGCCTCAAGAGCGCAGATACGCAGTATTTT.

The CDR3 nucleotides read TGCAGCGTAATTCCCCGGGACAGGTTAAGCTCCTACAATGAGCAGTTCTTC. Translation gives CSVIPRDRLSSYNEQFF. The V gene is TRBV29-1, the J gene TRBJ2-1, with 8 bases identical to TRBD1. CDR1 is SQVTM, CDR2 ANQGSEA, per germline. CDR3 length: 17 residues. Trimming took 6 bases from V and 0 from J; bases not matched to a gene: 13.

This sequence joins TRBV2 and TRBJ1-6; TRBD1 is a possible D gene (6 bases). The CDR3 is made up of 16 amino acids. V was cut by 5 bases and J by 7 bases, with 18 bases left in between. The germline CDR1 and CDR2 sequences are SNHLY and FYNNEI. The CDR3 protein is CASSTRGGRDNSPLHF. In nucleotides, the CDR3 is TGTGCCAGCAGTACCCGGGGGGGCAGGGACAATTCACCCCTCCACTTT. Full variable domain (outside the CDR3, taken from reference TRBV2 and TRBJ1-6): EPEVTQTPSHQVTQMGQEVILRCVPISNHLYFYWYRQILGQKVEFLVSFYNNEISEKSEIFDDQFSVERPDGSNFTLKIRSTKLEDSAMYFCASSTRGGRDNSPLHFGNGTRLTVT.

The chain recombines TRBV7-9 with TRBJ1-6, with 9 bases fitting TRBD1. V shed 1 base, J shed 10 bases, and the junction held 11 bases outside the gene matches. Germline assignment: CDR1 SEHNR and CDR2 FQNEAQ (reference sequence). The CDR3 has 17 residues. The CDR3 loop reads CASSLGAPGQGYSPLHF. In nucleotides, the CDR3 is TGTGCCAGCAGCTTAGGGGCTCCGGGACAGGGCTACTCACCCCTCCACTTT.

The chain recombines TRBV5-4 with TRBJ2-3; the match to TRBD1 covers 7 bases. The V gene end was trimmed by 3 bases and the J gene end by 4 bases; junction bases not matched to a gene: 5. Germline values: CDR1 SGHNT, CDR2 YYREEE (reference sequence). The CDR3 loop spans 14 amino acids. The CDR3 DNA sequence: TGTGCCAGCAGCTCACGACAGGGTTCAGATACGCAGTATTTT. Translation gives CASSSRQGSDTQYF.

This chain links TRBV6-1 with TRBJ1-2, with a weak D call TRBD1 (5 bases). CDR3 size: 12 residues. Trimming pared 0 bases from V and 8 bases from J, leaving 7 bases between. The germline CDR1 and CDR2 sequences are MNHNS and SASEGT. CDR3 DNA sequence: TGTGCCAGCAGTGAAGCGTGGGGCGGCTACACCTTC. Amino acids: CASSEAWGGYTF.

This sequence joins TRBV2 and TRBJ1-1, with a weak D call TRBD1 (5 bases). The germline V gene has CDR1 SNHLY and CDR2 FYNNEI. V lost 0 bases and J lost 13, with 15 bases in between. The length of the CDR3 is 13 residues. The CDR3 here is CASSEAFGTRDFF. The CDR3 DNA is TGTGCCAGCAGTGAAGCGTTCGGGACCCGCGATTTCTTT.

V usage is TRBV6-5 and J usage is TRBJ1-5, with D possibly matching TRBD1 (6 bases). The V gene's germline CDR1 is MNHEY and CDR2 SVGAGI. With 6 bases removed from V and 5 bases from J, the gap between germline ends came to 14 bases. This CDR3 spans 14 amino acids. CDR3 nucleotide sequence: TGTGCCAGCAGGAACGGACAGATGCATCAGCCCCAGCATTTT. It yields the protein CASRNGQMHQPQHF.

The chain employs TRBV7-2 and TRBJ2-2; maybe TRBD1 (6 bases). The CDR3 runs to 14 residues. Germline V lookup: CDR1 SGHTA, CDR2 FQGNSA. Trimming shortened V by 3 bases and J by 4 bases, and 9 bases separated the two germline ends. DNA for the CDR3: TGTGCCAGCAGCTTTAACAGGGTCACCGGGGAGCTGTTTTTT. Amino acids: CASSFNRVTGELFF.